This TCR beta chain was recovered during a study of type 1 regulatory T cells. In this sample, this clonotype turned up once. Its specificity is unknown. An end of the junction does not agree with germline; a read error may underlie this. CDR1 and CDR2 (germline): SNHLY, FYNNEI. This CDR3 is built from 17 residues. TCRdb processed the reads anew with MiXCR; each CDR3 protein has one entry. The sample yields 60,000 to 70,000 distinct CDR3 sequences, 45% to 50% seen once. The sequence derives from a human donor in good health. The rearrangement joins TRBV2 to TRBJ2-2; 8 bases map to TRBD1. Material for sequencing was cultured non-Tr1 T cells, either the whole culture or a sorted T cell fraction (not recorded which). DNA for the CDR3: TGTGCCAGCAGTGTCCCGACAGGGGCTCTAAACAACGGGGAGCTGTTTTTT. Encoded protein: CASSVPTGALNNGELFF.